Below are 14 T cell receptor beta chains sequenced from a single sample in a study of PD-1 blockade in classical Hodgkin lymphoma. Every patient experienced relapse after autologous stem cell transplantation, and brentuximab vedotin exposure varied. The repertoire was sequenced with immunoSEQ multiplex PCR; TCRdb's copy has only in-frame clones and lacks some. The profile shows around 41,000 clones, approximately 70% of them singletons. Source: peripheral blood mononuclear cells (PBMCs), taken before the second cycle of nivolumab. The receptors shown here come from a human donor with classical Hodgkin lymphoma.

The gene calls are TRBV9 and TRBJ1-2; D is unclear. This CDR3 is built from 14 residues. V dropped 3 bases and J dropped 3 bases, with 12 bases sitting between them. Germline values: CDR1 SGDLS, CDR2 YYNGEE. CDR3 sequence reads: CASSAEGGYYGYTF. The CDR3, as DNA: TGTGCCAGCAGCGCCGAGGGCGGGTACTATGGCTACACCTTC.

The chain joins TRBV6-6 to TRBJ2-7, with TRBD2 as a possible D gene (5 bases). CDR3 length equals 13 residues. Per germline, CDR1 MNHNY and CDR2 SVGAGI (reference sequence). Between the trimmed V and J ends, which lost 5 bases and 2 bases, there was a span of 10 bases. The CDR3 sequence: CASSVAGAYEQYF. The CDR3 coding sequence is TGTGCCAGCAGTGTGGCGGGCGCCTACGAGCAGTACTTC.

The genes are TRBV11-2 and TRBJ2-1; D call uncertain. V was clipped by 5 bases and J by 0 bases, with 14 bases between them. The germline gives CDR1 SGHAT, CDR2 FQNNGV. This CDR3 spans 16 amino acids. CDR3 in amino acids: CASSHDSLSSYNEQFF. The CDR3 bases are TGTGCCAGCAGCCATGACTCCCTCAGCTCCTACAATGAGCAGTTCTTC.

This chain's CDR3 is CASSKGGDRGNTEAFF. For the CDR3, the DNA is TGTGCCAGCAGCAAAGGCGGGGACAGGGGGAACACTGAAGCTTTCTTT. V usage is TRBV21-1 and J usage is TRBJ1-1; the DNA was not compared with TRBD1, the D call given in the table. TRBV21-1 is a known pseudogene. This CDR3 has 16 amino acids.

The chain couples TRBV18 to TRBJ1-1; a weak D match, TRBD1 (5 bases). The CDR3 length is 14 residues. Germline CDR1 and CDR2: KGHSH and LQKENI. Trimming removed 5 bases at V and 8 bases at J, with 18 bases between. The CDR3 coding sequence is TGTGCCAGCTCAGCGCCAGGGAATCTGGCGGAAGCTTTCTTT. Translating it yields CASSAPGNLAEAFF.

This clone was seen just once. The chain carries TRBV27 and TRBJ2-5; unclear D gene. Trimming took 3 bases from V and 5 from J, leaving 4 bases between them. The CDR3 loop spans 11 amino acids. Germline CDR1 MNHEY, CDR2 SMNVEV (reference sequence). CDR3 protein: CASSLRETQYF. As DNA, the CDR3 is TGTGCCAGCAGTTTGAGGGAGACCCAGTACTTC.

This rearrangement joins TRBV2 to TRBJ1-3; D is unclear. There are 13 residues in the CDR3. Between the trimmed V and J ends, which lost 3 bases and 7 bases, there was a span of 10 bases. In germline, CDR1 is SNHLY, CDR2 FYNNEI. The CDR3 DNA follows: TGTGCCAGCAGTGAGCGGGGTATGAACACCATATATTTT. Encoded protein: CASSERGMNTIYF.

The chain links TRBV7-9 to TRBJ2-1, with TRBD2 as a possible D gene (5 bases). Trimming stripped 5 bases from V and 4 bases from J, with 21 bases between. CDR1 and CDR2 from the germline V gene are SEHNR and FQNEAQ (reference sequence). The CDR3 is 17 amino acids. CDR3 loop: CASSLDGPRGSYNEQFF. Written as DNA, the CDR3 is TGTGCCAGCAGCCTAGACGGCCCCAGAGGGTCGTACAATGAGCAGTTCTTC.

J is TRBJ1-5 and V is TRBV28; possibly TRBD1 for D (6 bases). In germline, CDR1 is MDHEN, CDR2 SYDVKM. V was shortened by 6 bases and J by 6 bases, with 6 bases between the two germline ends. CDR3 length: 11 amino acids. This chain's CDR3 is CASRQGQPQHF. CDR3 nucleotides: TGTGCCAGCAGACAGGGTCAGCCCCAGCATTTT.

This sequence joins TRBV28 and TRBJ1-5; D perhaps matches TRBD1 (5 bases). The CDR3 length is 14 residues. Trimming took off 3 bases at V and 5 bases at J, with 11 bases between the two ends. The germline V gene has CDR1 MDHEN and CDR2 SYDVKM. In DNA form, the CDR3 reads TGTGCCAGCAGTTTGAATCGAGGGGATCAGCCCCAGCATTTT. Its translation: CASSLNRGDQPQHF.

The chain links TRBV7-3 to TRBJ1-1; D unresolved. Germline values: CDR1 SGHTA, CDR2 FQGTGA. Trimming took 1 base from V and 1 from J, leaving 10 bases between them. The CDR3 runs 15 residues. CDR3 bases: TGTGCCAGCAGCTTAATAGGCCTAACGAACACTGAAGCTTTCTTT. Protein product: CASSLIGLTNTEAFF.

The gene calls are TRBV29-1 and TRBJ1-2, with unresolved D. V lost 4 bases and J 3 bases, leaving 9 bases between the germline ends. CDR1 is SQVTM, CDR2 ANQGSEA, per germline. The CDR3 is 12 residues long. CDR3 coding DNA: TGCAGCGTTGCGTCAGCTCACTATGGCTACACCTTC. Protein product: CSVASAHYGYTF.

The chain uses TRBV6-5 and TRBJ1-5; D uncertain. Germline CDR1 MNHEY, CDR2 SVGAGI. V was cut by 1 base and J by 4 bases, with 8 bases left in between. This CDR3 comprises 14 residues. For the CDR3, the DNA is TGTGCCAGCAGTTACTTGGGTCAAAATCAGCCCCAGCATTTT. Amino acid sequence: CASSYLGQNQPQHF.

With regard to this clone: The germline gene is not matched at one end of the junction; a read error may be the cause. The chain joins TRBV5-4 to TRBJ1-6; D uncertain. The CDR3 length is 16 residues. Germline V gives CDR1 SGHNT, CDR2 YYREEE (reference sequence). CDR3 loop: CASSQEFSSYNSPLHF. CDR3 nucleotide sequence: TGCGCCAGCAGCCAAGAGTTTAGCTCCTATAATTCACCCCTCCACTTT.